A single sample is the source of the 16 T cell receptor beta chains below, sequenced in a study of early T cells in non-severe SARS-CoV-2 infection (dated by TCRdb to the early 2020s). The library was generated by 5' RACE. Sequencing took place on a NextSeq 500. Through fastp at Q25 and MiXCR, TCRdb rebuilt clones from the public reads, retaining in-frame beta chains. Every distinct CDR3 protein forms one entry, paired with its most common genes and DNA. Recorded for this sample are 50,000 to 80,000 distinct CDR3 sequences; 7% to 10% of them occurred a single time. 13% of the sample is taken by the ten largest. The source was whole blood, collected at baseline. All receptors come from an adult who was a healthcare worker with PCR-confirmed SARS-CoV-2 infection or an uninfected control (not recorded which).

The chain combines TRBV27 with TRBJ2-3, with 8 positions matching TRBD2. The germline CDR1 and CDR2 sequences are MNHEY and SMNVEV (reference sequence). V was pared by 6 bases and J by 2 bases, with 16 bases of the junction left unmatched. This CDR3 contains 18 residues. The CDR3: CASSQRVVSGEATDTQYF. Written as DNA, the CDR3 is TGTGCCAGCAGCCAAAGGGTTGTTAGCGGGGAGGCCACAGATACGCAGTATTTT.

The V and J genes are TRBV12-3 or TRBV12-4 and TRBJ1-1; D might be TRBD1 (5 bases). V lost 5 bases and J 2 bases, leaving 21 bases between the germline ends. This CDR3 is 17 amino acids long. This chain's CDR3 is CASSVEGGTEFNTEAFF. DNA for the CDR3: TGTGCCAGCAGTGTGGAAGGTGGGACGGAATTTAACACTGAAGCTTTCTTT.

The CDR3 here is CASSLPGTGDHEQYF. CDR3 DNA sequence: TGTGCCAGCAGTCTTCCCGGGACAGGGGACCACGAGCAGTACTTC. The chain joins TRBV7-9 to TRBJ2-7; 10 positions match TRBD1. Germline CDR1 is SEHNR and CDR2 is FQNEAQ (reference sequence). V shed 6 bases and J 5 bases; nucleotides not matched to a gene: 10. This CDR3 has 15 amino acids.

This clonotype was counted a few times. V and J are TRBV11-2 and TRBJ2-1; 9 bases agree with TRBD2. Germline assignment: CDR1 SGHAT and CDR2 FQNNGV. The CDR3 consists of 16 residues. J lost 5 bases, V lost 5 bases, and 10 bases had no gene match. This CDR3 reads CASSPRWSGGNNEQFF. The CDR3 DNA follows: TGTGCCAGCAGCCCCCGTTGGAGCGGGGGGAACAATGAGCAGTTCTTC.

This chain joins TRBV5-6 and TRBJ1-1; D is unclear. The CDR3 extends over 16 amino acids. V lost 4 bases and J lost 0, with 16 bases in between. Germline loops: CDR1 SGHDT, CDR2 YYEEEE. CDR3 sequence: CASSTTTAILNTEAFF. The CDR3, as DNA: TGTGCCAGCAGCACTACAACTGCCATCTTGAACACTGAAGCTTTCTTT.

Many counts were recorded for this clonotype. The chain links TRBV20-1 to TRBJ2-5, with 10 bases aligning to TRBD2. J was trimmed by 2 bases and V by 1 base; bases with no gene match: 4. In germline, CDR1 is DFQATT, CDR2 SNEGSKA (reference sequence). This CDR3 has 15 amino acids. The chain's CDR3 is CSARASGRGQETQYF. The CDR3 DNA reads as TGCAGTGCTAGAGCTAGCGGGAGAGGACAAGAGACCCAGTACTTC.

The chain has TRBV25-1 and TRBJ2-7, with D hard to call. Germline assignment: CDR1 MGHDK and CDR2 SYGVNS. The germline V and J ends were trimmed by 5 bases and 1 base, with 12 bases remaining between them. This CDR3 is built from 14 residues. This chain's CDR3 is CASSNQGWSYEQYF. CDR3 nucleotides: TGTGCCAGCAGTAATCAAGGATGGTCCTACGAGCAGTACTTC.

A note on this clonotype: This may be a read error: a much more frequent sequence differs by one nucleotide. V and J are TRBV9 and TRBJ2-3, with 8 nucleotides matching TRBD2. Losses at the gene ends were 0 bases for V and 1 base for J; bases not matched to a gene: 1. The CDR3 covers 15 residues. Germline CDR1 reads SGDLS; CDR2 reads YYNGEE. CDR3 region: CASSVGSGGTDTQYF. The DNA of the CDR3 is TGTGCCAGCAGCGTAGGTAGCGGGGGCACAGATACGCAGTATTTT.

This clonotype has a count of ten or more. The chain employs TRBV20-1 and TRBJ1-1, with 7 positions matching TRBD1. The CDR3 is made up of 15 amino acids. Germline V gene data show CDR1 as DFQATT and CDR2 as SNEGSKA (reference sequence). V lost 6 bases to trimming and J lost 7 bases; unmatched junction nucleotides: 17. CDR3 amino acids: CSAEEGGAVNIEAFF. The CDR3 region has the DNA TGCAGTGCCGAAGAAGGGGGCGCCGTAAATATTGAAGCTTTCTTT.

The table lists this clonotype with a few counts. V usage is TRBV20-1 and J usage is TRBJ1-2; TRBD1 is a possible D gene (6 bases). Germline V gene sequence: CDR1 DFQATT, CDR2 SNEGSKA (reference sequence). This CDR3 has 14 amino acids. V was trimmed by 0 bases and J by 8 bases, leaving 16 bases between them. The CDR3 DNA reads TGCAGTGCTAGAGATCCTACGGGGGCGTACGGCTACACCTTC. It specifies CSARDPTGAYGYTF.

The CDR3 DNA reads as TGTGCCAGCAGTTTAGGAGGGGGTCTTGAAAAACTGTTTTTT. Its protein product is CASSLGGGLEKLFF. The rearrangement links TRBV28 to TRBJ1-4, with D perhaps matching TRBD1 (6 bases). This CDR3 contains 14 residues. Per germline, CDR1 MDHEN and CDR2 SYDVKM. The ends were cut back, 2 bases at V and 7 bases at J, with 11 bases in the middle.

This clonotype was counted only a few times. This rearrangement joins TRBV7-8 to TRBJ1-1, with unresolved D. With 4 bases removed from V and 3 bases from J, the gap between germline ends came to 9 bases. CDR1 SGHVS and CDR2 FQNEAQ come from the germline V gene. CDR3 size: 13 residues. CDR3 bases: TGTGCCAGCAGCTCCCAACTGGACACTGAAGCTTTCTTT. Residues: CASSSQLDTEAFF.

This clonotype was recorded many times. The chain has TRBV6-1 and TRBJ2-2; 9 nucleotides line up with TRBD2. With 2 bases clipped from V and 4 bases from J, the junction kept 5 bases outside the gene matches. This CDR3 comprises 16 residues. Germline V gene lookup returns CDR1 MNHNS and CDR2 SASEGT. The CDR3 DNA reads as TGTGCCAGCAGTGAACCCCTAGCGGGATTCACCGGGGAGCTGTTTTTT. As protein: CASSEPLAGFTGELFF.

The table lists this clonotype with many counts. The chain's CDR3 is CATSDLRDRDCELFF. The CDR3 DNA follows: TGTGCCACCAGTGACCTCCGGGACAGGGATTGCGAACTGTTTTTT. The rearrangement uses TRBV24-1 and TRBJ1-4; 9 bases match TRBD1. The CDR3 is 15 residues long. V trimming: 4 bases; J trimming: 12 bases; junction bases outside the gene matches: 11. Looked up from germline, CDR1 is KGHDR and CDR2 is SFDVKD.

This clonotype was seen a few times. The chain combines TRBV20-1 with TRBJ2-7; TRBD2 matches 10 bases. The V gene's germline CDR1 is DFQATT and CDR2 SNEGSKA (reference sequence). With V trimmed by 0 bases and J by 2 bases, 1 base remained unmatched. CDR3 size: 14 residues. CDR3 DNA sequence: TGCAGTGCTAGAGATAGCGGGAGGCCCTACGAGCAGTACTTC. It yields the protein CSARDSGRPYEQYF.

This clonotype was recorded at least ten times. The chain carries TRBV10-3 and TRBJ1-5, with 8 positions matching TRBD1. From germline, CDR1 is ENHRY and CDR2 SYGVKD. The CDR3 runs to 13 residues. V was clipped by 11 bases and J by 7 bases; unmatched bases: 10. The CDR3 coding sequence is TGTGCCTCCGGGGGGGGACAGGTCCAGCCCCAGCATTTT. Translation gives CASGGGQVQPQHF.